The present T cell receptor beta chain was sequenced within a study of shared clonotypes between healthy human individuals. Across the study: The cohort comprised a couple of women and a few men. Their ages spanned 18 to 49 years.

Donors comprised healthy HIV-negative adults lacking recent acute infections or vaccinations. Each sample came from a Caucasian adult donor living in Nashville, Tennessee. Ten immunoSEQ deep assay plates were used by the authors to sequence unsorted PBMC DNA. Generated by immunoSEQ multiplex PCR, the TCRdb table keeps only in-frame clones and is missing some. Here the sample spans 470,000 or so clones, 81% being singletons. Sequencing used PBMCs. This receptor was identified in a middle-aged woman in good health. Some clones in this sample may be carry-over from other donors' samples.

CDR3 sequence: CASSEFRQSSSGNTIYF. The CDR3 nucleotides are TGCGCCAGCAGTGAGTTCAGACAATCGAGCTCTGGAAACACCATATATTTT. The V call is TRBV10-1, the J call TRBJ1-3; D unclear. CDR3 length: 17 amino acids. The germline V gene encodes CDR1 WNHNN and CDR2 SYGVQD (reference sequence). Trimming removed 1 base from V and 0 bases from J, with 13 bases in between.